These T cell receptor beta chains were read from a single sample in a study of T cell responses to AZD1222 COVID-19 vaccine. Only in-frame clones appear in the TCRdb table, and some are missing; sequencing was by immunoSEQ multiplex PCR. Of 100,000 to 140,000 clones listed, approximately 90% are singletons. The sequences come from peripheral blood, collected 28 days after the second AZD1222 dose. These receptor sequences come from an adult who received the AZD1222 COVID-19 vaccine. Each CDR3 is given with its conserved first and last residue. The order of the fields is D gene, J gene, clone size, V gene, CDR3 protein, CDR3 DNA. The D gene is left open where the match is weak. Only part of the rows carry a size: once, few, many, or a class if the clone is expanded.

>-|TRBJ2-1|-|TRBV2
CATYSGDNEQFF
TGTGCCACCTACTCGGGGGACAATGAGCAGTTCTTC
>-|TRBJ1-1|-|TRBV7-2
CASSLRRNTEAFF
TGTGCCAGCAGCTTACGACGGAACACTGAAGCTTTCTTT
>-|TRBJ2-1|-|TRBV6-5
CASSYSHNNEQFF
TGTGCCAGCAGTTACTCCCACAACAATGAGCAGTTCTTC
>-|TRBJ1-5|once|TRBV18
CASSQKPPGNQPQHF
TGTGCCAGCTCACAAAAACCTCCGGGCAATCAGCCCCAGCATTTT
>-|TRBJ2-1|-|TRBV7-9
CASSSEGWGPSNNEQFF
TGTGCCAGCAGCTCGGAGGGTTGGGGACCCTCCAACAATGAGCAGTTCTTC
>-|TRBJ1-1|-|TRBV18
CASSPNNPFMNTEAFF
TGTGCCAGCTCACCAAATAATCCATTCATGAACACTGAAGCTTTCTTT
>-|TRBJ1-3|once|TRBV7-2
CASSRTGVRGNTIYF
TGTGCCAGCAGCCGTACGGGGGTGAGGGGAAACACCATATATTTT
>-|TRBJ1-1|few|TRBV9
CASSVYSSPRGEAFF
TGTGCCAGCAGCGTTTATAGTAGCCCCCGGGGTGAAGCTTTCTTT
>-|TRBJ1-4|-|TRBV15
CATSKLSEKLFF
TGTGCCACCAGCAAGCTCTCGGAAAAACTGTTTTTT
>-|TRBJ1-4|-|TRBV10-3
CAISPGAGSEKLFF
TGTGCCATCAGTCCTGGGGCTGGAAGTGAAAAACTGTTTTTT
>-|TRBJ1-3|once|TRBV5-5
CASSSIDRRSGNTIYF
TGTGCCAGCAGCTCAATTGATCGACGCTCTGGAAACACCATATATTTT
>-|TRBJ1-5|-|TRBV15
CATSRDGGAGQPQHF
TGTGCCACCAGCAGAGACGGGGGGGCTGGACAGCCCCAGCATTTT
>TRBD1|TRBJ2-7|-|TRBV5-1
CASSPTTGSYEQYF
TGCGCCAGCAGCCCGACGACAGGGAGCTACGAGCAGTACTTC
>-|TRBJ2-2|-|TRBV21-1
CASRGRVLTLWFSTGELFF
TGTGCCAGCAGGGGTAGGGTTCTGACTTTATGGTTCTCCACCGGGGAGCTGTTTTTT
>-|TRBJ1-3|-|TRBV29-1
CSGGPGGNTIYF
TGCAGCGGGGGGCCTGGTGGAAACACCATATATTTT
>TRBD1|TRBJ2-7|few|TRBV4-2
CASSQEGTGGVEQYF
TGTGCCAGCAGCCAAGAAGGGACAGGGGGAGTCGAGCAGTACTTC
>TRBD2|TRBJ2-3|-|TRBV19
CASSIGAGGPTDTQYF
TGTGCCAGTAGTATCGGAGCGGGAGGGCCCACAGATACGCAGTATTTT
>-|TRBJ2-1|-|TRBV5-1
CASRPGTSGSGEQFF
TGCGCCAGCAGACCGGGGACCAGCGGCAGTGGTGAGCAGTTCTTC
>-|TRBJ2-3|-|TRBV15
CATSRPGTSSTDTQYF
TGTGCCACCAGCAGGCCCGGGACAAGTAGCACAGATACGCAGTATTTT
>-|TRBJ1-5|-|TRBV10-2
CASSESGLNQPQHF
TGCGCCAGCAGTGAGTCTGGCCTTAATCAGCCCCAGCATTTT
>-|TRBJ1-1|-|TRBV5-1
CASSPVGTEAFF
TGCGCCAGCAGCCCCGTCGGCACTGAAGCTTTCTTT
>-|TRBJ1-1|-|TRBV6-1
CASSEGSGRLNTEAFF
TGTGCCAGCAGTGAAGGATCTGGACGGTTGAACACTGAAGCTTTCTTT